The present TCR beta chain was sequenced within a study of Ad26.COV2.S vaccination and SARS-CoV-2 variants. Study-wide results and limits: Participants in the vaccine arm had higher spike-specific TCR breadth; placebo recipients had lower.

Treatment of the sample: about 20 received Ad26.COV2.S at low or high dose, single or two shots; 5 received placebo; per-sample allocation not given. Day 63 after the first vaccine or placebo injection was the time point for sampling. Only in-frame clones appear in the TCRdb table, and some are missing; sequencing was by immunoSEQ multiplex PCR. The table records around 310,000 clones, roughly 90% of them present only once. V was cut by 6 bases and J by 8 bases, with 17 bases left in between. This CDR3 contains 15 residues. Germline values: CDR1 SGHTA, CDR2 FQGTGA. On this clone: Its antigen is as yet unknown.

The V gene is TRBV7-3, the J gene TRBJ1-6; D is unresolved. The material was peripheral blood, obtained in a trial of Ad26.COV2.S vaccine versus placebo. This clonotype was obtained from a person aged 18-65 years who received the Ad26.COV2.S COVID-19 vaccine or a placebo. The CDR3 nucleotides are TGTGCCAGCAGTAGGAGTAGCAGCCCTGATTCACCCCTCCACTTT. This codes for CASSRSSSPDSPLHF.